This TCR beta chain derives from a study of beta chain features in type 1 diabetes. Study conclusions and caveats: There was a moderate but significant shortening of TCRB CDR3s in all four CD4+ subsets of Type 1 diabetes patients. For patients, the naive, central memory and Treg TCRB repertoires appeared more alike than for healthy donors. For patients and controls alike, PCR might favor shorter templates to the same degree.

In regard to this clone: Antigen unknown.

The study reverse transcribed the entire isolated RNA, so it sequenced expressed TCRB transcripts. Only in-frame clones appear in the TCRdb table, and some are missing; sequencing was by immunoSEQ multiplex PCR. This sample has 52,000 or so clones, with roughly 50% found just once. The CDR3 spans 16 residues. V gave up 5 bases and J gave up 1 base, with 17 bases separating them. The germline CDR1 and CDR2 sequences are SGHVS and FNYEAQ. The sequenced sample consisted of Tregs from blood. The receptor's source is a woman in her thirties or forties with type 1 diabetes. The rearrangement joins TRBV7-6 to TRBJ1-1; D remains unclear. The CDR3 DNA is TGTGCCAGCAGCCCCCGTTTACGTACACGGAACACTGAAGCTTTCTTT. Protein product: CASSPRLRTRNTEAFF.